Below, 18 T cell receptor beta chains from the same sample are listed, as sequenced in a study of T cell responses to AZD1222 COVID-19 vaccine (dated by TCRdb to about 2021). The receptor library was made with the immunoSEQ multiplex PCR assay. Held by TCRdb, this immuneACCESS table contains in-frame sequences only and omits some clones. Under half of the omission traces to an unresolved V gene where checked; the cause of the rest is unknown. The sample table lists roughly 180,000 clones, about 90% of them with a count of one. Over 1.5% of the sample rests with the top ten. In light of the paper, this sample's time point label describes: baseline before first vaccination. The specimen was peripheral blood, collected on day 0 of AZD1222 vaccination. These receptor sequences come from an adult in good health.

The chain has TRBV27 and TRBJ2-2; either TRBD1 or TRBD2 may fit D (5 bases each). Germline V gene sequence: CDR1 MNHEY, CDR2 SMNVEV (reference sequence). The CDR3 has 16 amino acids. Trimming stripped 7 bases from V and 1 base from J, with 16 bases between. CDR3 sequence (DNA): TGTGCCAGCACCCCACTGGGGGAGAGGAACACCGGGGAGCTGTTTTTT. Residues: CASTPLGERNTGELFF.

The chain has TRBV12-3 or TRBV12-4 and TRBJ1-2; 7 bases are shared with TRBD1. The ends lost 6 bases at V and 5 bases at J; junction bases unmatched: 6. The CDR3 has 13 residues. This CDR3 is CASSPMTGYGYTF. The CDR3, as DNA: TGTGCCAGCAGCCCAATGACAGGGTATGGCTACACCTTC.

The J gene is TRBJ1-2, the V gene TRBV3-1 (or the pseudogene TRBV3-2); D not certain. CDR1 is LGHDT and CDR2 is YNNKEL in the germline V gene (reference sequence). Trimming removed 1 base at V and 7 bases at J, with 4 bases between. This CDR3 is 11 amino acids long. In DNA form, the CDR3 reads TGTGCCAGCAGCCAAGCCAGTGGCTACACCTTC. Its translation: CASSQASGYTF.

The V and J genes are TRBV7-8 and TRBJ2-7; 7 bases fit TRBD1. Germline CDR1 SGHVS, CDR2 FQNEAQ. Trimming took 7 bases from V and 4 from J; bases not matched to a gene: 16. This CDR3 has 16 residues. The CDR3 reads CASTTNRGTVVYEQYF. In DNA, the CDR3 is TGTGCCAGCACCACGAACCGAGGGACAGTAGTATACGAGCAGTACTTC.

This clone was seen just once. The chain has TRBV7-2 and TRBJ2-3; unclear D gene. V was cut by 1 base and J by 4 bases, with 15 bases left in between. The CDR3 has 16 residues. CDR1 is SGHTA and CDR2 is FQGNSA in the germline V gene. CDR3 bases: TGTGCCAGCAGCTTAGGACCCCCCGACCGGGCAGATACGCAGTATTTT. It specifies CASSLGPPDRADTQYF.

The rearrangement uses TRBV7-9 and TRBJ2-3; no firm D call. Trimming left V 1 base short and J 4 bases short, with 12 bases between. CDR1 and CDR2 from the germline V gene are SEHNR and FQNEAQ (reference sequence). The CDR3 is made up of 15 amino acids. CDR3 bases: TGTGCCAGCAGCTTAGATCCAGGAAGACCAGATACGCAGTATTTT. Its translation: CASSLDPGRPDTQYF.

The count of this clone is one. The chain joins TRBV3-1 (or the pseudogene TRBV3-2) to TRBJ2-7; D ambiguous. Germline CDR1 is LGHDT and CDR2 is YNNKEL (reference sequence). V lost 0 bases and J lost 3, with 12 bases in between. The CDR3 is 15 residues long. The CDR3 loop reads CASSQDCKASYEQYF. The CDR3 nucleotides are TGTGCCAGCAGCCAAGATTGTAAAGCAAGCTACGAGCAGTACTTC.

V and J are TRBV14 and TRBJ2-5, with D perhaps matching TRBD2 (5 bases). The V gene's germline CDR1 is SGHDN and CDR2 FVKESK. V gave up 1 base and J gave up 4 bases, with 7 bases separating them. The CDR3 is 13 residues long. This CDR3 reads CASSQVRGETQYF. In nucleotides, the CDR3 is TGTGCCAGCAGCCAAGTCCGGGGAGAGACCCAGTACTTC.

The genes are TRBV5-1 and TRBJ1-1; the match to TRBD1 covers 8 bases. The germline gives CDR1 SGHRS, CDR2 YFSETQ. V gave up 3 bases and J gave up 1 base; unmatched junction bases: 11. CDR3 size: 17 residues. CDR3 in amino acids: CASSYWPQGAGNTEAFF. The CDR3 DNA is TGCGCCAGCAGCTATTGGCCGCAGGGGGCTGGGAACACTGAAGCTTTCTTT.

The chain is built from TRBV10-3 and TRBJ1-2; D is unclear. The CDR3 spans 13 residues. Trimming took 5 bases from V and 5 from J, leaving 12 bases between them. The germline V gene has CDR1 ENHRY and CDR2 SYGVKD. CDR3 DNA: TGTGCCATCAGTAACGAACGACAATATGGCTACACCTTC. The encoded protein is CAISNERQYGYTF.

The count of this clone is one. This chain joins TRBV19 and TRBJ2-4; TRBD2 is a possible D gene (6 bases). The CDR3 sequence is 15 residues long. The V gene's germline CDR1 is LNHDA and CDR2 SQIVND (reference sequence). V lost 6 bases and J lost 8, with 20 bases in between. This CDR3 reads CASRLGGPRGDIQYF. The CDR3 bases are TGTGCCAGTAGGTTGGGAGGACCCCGCGGTGACATTCAGTACTTC.

The count of this clone is one. V gene TRBV29-1 combines with J gene TRBJ2-5, with TRBD2 matching over 12 bases. This CDR3 is built from 14 residues. V shed 7 bases, J shed 5 bases, and the junction held 8 bases outside the gene matches. From germline, CDR1 is SQVTM and CDR2 ANQGSEA. The CDR3 sequence: CSASGGAGGETQYF. CDR3 DNA sequence: TGCAGCGCTAGCGGGGGGGCAGGAGGGGAGACCCAGTACTTC. Filled out from reference TRBV29-1 and TRBJ2-5, the complete variable domain reads SAVISQKPSRDICQRGTSLTIQCQVDSQVTMMFWYRQQPGQSLTLIATANQGSEATYESGFVIDKFPISRPNLTFSTLTVSNMSPEDSSIYLCSASGGAGGETQYFGPGTRLLVL.

This clone showed up just a few times. The chain combines TRBV4-3 with TRBJ1-5; 7 positions agree with TRBD1. The CDR3 has 14 amino acids. Germline CDR1 and CDR2: LGHNA and YSLEER. The trim removed 2 bases at V and 2 bases at J, leaving 0 bases unmatched. The DNA for the CDR3 is TGCGCCAGCAGCCAAACAGGGGGCAATCAGCCCCAGCATTTT. Translated, it gives CASSQTGGNQPQHF.

The V and J genes are TRBV4-3 and TRBJ1-6; no definite D call. V lost 0 bases and J lost 6, with 12 bases in between. The germline CDR1 and CDR2 sequences are LGHNA and YSLEER. The CDR3 extends over 16 amino acids. The DNA of the CDR3 is TGCGCCAGCAGCCAAGATCGTGCCCCTGCTAATTCACCCCTCCACTTT. It yields the protein CASSQDRAPANSPLHF.

V is TRBV14 and J is TRBJ2-3; 9 bases agree with TRBD2. Unmatched junction bases numbered 4, after V lost 2 bases and J lost 1 base. This CDR3 comprises 16 residues. Germline assignment: CDR1 SGHDN and CDR2 FVKESK. Written as DNA, the CDR3 is TGTGCCAGCAGCCAACTCCGACTAGCGGGCACAGATACGCAGTATTTT. Translation: CASSQLRLAGTDTQYF.

This clone showed up just a few times. The gene calls are TRBV19 and TRBJ1-1, with D possibly matching TRBD1 (6 bases). Between the trimmed V and J ends, which lost 5 bases and 5 bases, there was a span of 15 bases. The CDR3 is 14 residues long. Germline V gene sequence: CDR1 LNHDA, CDR2 SQIVND (reference sequence). This CDR3 reads CASSSWTERTEAFF. In DNA, the CDR3 is TGTGCCAGTAGTTCATGGACAGAAAGGACTGAAGCTTTCTTT. Full variable domain (rest looked up from reference TRBV19 and TRBJ1-1): DGGITQSPKYLFRKEGQNVTLSCEQNLNHDAMYWYRQDPGQGLRLIYYSQIVNDFQKGDIAEGYSVSREKKESFPLTVTSAQKNPTAFYLCASSSWTERTEAFFGQGTRLTVV.

V gene TRBV6-5 combines with J gene TRBJ1-2; TRBD1 might be the D (5 bases). The germline V gene has CDR1 MNHEY and CDR2 SVGAGI. This CDR3 comprises 11 residues. V lost 10 bases and J 2 bases, leaving 8 bases between the germline ends. The CDR3 DNA reads TGTGCCACCTCAGGGAACTATGGCTACACCTTC. It is translated as CATSGNYGYTF.

The chain employs TRBV4-3 and TRBJ2-4, with D unclear. V lost 0 bases, J lost 8 bases, and 17 bases lay in between. This CDR3 region has 16 residues. CDR1 is LGHNA, CDR2 YSLEER, per germline. CDR3 protein: CASSQDMGSPGDIQYF. In nucleotides, the CDR3 is TGCGCCAGCAGCCAAGATATGGGCAGCCCCGGAGACATTCAGTACTTC.